This T cell receptor (beta chain) was sequenced for a study of blood T cells in healthy people across ages. V lost 10 bases to trimming and J lost 3 bases, with 19 bases between them. The CDR3 runs to 14 residues. CDR1 SGHNT and CDR2 YYREEE come from the germline V gene (reference sequence). With a J-beta primer mix and a sample-barcoded 5' primer, a second PCR ran roughly 7 to 11 cycles. TCRdb called the 5' RACE reads again in MiXCR, with one record for every CDR3 protein. The table shows roughly 2 million distinct CDR3 sequences, with roughly 52% occurring only once. The TCR was taken from a woman between 40 and 55 years old in good health. This chain connects TRBV5-4 to TRBJ2-5; D may be TRBD1 (6 bases). Sequences were obtained from blood. The CDR3, as DNA: TGTGCCTCAAGTGTAGGGGGAGATAAAGAGACCCAGTACTTC. Residues: CASSVGGDKETQYF.